The T cell receptor beta chain under discussion was sequenced for a study of blood T cell repertoires in COVID-19. Across the study: COVID-19 samples from acute and convalescent phases originated in the United States, Italy and Spain. PBMCs, B-cell-depleted T cells, or T cells provided the cDNA or gDNA that made up the material.

Enrollees, about 18 to 95 years old, lived in about two dozen US areas. Researchers sorted participants into cohorts using their self-reported clinical history. With V trimmed by 4 bases and J by 2 bases, 7 bases remained unmatched. The length of the CDR3 is 16 residues. Germline V CDR1 and CDR2: SGHNT, YYREEE (reference sequence). TCRdb's copy holds only in-frame clones and misses some; the assay was immunoSEQ multiplex PCR. The data hold about 190,000 clones, with approximately 84% observed a single time. The chain uses TRBV5-4 and TRBJ2-2; 8 bases agree with TRBD1. Material: PBMCs or T cells enriched from blood (not recorded which). The TCR sequence derives from a woman aged 25 to 39 who had recovered from COVID-19. The CDR3 protein is CASSPGQGINTGELFF. The CDR3 bases are TGTGCCAGCAGCCCCGGACAGGGAATTAACACCGGGGAGCTGTTTTTT.